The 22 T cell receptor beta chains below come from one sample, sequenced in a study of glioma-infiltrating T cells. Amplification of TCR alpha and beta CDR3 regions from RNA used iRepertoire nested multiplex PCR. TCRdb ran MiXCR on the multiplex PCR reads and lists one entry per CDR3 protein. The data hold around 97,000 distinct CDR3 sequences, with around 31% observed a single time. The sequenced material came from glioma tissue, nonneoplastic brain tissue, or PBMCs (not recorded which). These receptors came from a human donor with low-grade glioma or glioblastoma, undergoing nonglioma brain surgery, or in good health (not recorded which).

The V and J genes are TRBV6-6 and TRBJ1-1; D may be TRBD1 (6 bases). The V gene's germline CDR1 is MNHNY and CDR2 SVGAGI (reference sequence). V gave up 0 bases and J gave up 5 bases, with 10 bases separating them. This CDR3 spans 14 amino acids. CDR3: CASSYSGQRTEAFF. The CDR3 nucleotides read TGTGCCAGCAGTTACTCTGGACAGAGGACTGAAGCTTTCTTT.

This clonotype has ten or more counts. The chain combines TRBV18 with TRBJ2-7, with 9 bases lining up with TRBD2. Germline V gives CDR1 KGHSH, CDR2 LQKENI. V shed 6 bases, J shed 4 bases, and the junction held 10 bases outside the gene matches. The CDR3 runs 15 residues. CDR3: CASSTAGGPMYEQYF. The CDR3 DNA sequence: TGTGCCAGCTCCACGGCGGGGGGGCCTATGTACGAGCAGTACTTC.

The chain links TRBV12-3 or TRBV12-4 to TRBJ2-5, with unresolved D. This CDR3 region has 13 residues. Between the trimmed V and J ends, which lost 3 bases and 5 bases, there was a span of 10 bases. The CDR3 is CASSFPSVETQYF. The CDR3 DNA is TGTGCCAGCAGTTTTCCTTCGGTCGAGACCCAGTACTTC.

CDR3 sequence reads: CASSKNPELSTDTQYF. Here the CDR3 DNA reads TGTGCCAGCAGTAAAAATCCGGAGCTAAGCACAGATACGCAGTATTTT. The V gene is TRBV7-3, the J gene TRBJ2-3; D remains unclear. V lost 6 bases and J 0 bases, leaving 16 bases between the germline ends. The CDR3 has 16 residues. Looked up from germline, CDR1 is SGHTA and CDR2 is FQGTGA.

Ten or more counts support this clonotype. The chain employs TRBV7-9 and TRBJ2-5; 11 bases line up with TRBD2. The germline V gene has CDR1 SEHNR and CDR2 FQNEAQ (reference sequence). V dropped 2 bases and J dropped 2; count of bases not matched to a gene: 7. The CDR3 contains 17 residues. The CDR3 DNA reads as TGTGCCAGCAGCTTACTGACTAGCGGGGCCATACAAGAGACCCAGTACTTC. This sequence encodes CASSLLTSGAIQETQYF.

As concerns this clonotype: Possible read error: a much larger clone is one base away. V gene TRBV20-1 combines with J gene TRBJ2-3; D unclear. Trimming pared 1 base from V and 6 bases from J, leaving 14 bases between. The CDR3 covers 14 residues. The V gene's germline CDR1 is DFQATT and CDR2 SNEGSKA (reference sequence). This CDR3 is CSARASGFLDTQYF. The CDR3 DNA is TGCAGTGCTAGAGCCTCTGGCTTCCTGGATACGCAGTATTTT.

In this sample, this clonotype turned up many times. The chain's CDR3 is CASSLMPGAADTQYF. In nucleotides, the CDR3 is TGTGCCAGCAGCTTAATGCCGGGGGCAGCAGATACGCAGTATTTT. This rearrangement joins TRBV7-3 to TRBJ2-3, with D perhaps given as TRBD1 or TRBD2 (6 bases each). The CDR3 extends over 15 amino acids. Trimming removed 1 base at V and 4 bases at J, with 12 bases between. Germline lookup yields CDR1 SGHTA and CDR2 FQGTGA.

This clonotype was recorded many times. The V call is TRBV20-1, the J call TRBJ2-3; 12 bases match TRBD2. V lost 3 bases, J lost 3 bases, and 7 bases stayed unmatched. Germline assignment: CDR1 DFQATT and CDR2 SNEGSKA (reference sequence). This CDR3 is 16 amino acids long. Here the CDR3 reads CSARTSGGVRTDTQYF. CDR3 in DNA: TGCAGTGCTAGGACTAGCGGGGGCGTCCGTACAGATACGCAGTATTTT.

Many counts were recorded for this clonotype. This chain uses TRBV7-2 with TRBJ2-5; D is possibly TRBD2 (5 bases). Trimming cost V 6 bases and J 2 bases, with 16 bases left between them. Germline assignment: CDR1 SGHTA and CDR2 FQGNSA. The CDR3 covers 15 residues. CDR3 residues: CASSLNPGVQETQYF. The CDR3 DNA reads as TGTGCCAGCAGTCTAAACCCCGGGGTGCAAGAGACCCAGTACTTC.

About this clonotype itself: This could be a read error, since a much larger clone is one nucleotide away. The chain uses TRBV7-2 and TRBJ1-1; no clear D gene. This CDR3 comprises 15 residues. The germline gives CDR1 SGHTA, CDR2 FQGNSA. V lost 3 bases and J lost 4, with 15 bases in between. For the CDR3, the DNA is TGTGCCAGCAGCTTTGTGAGGGTCGCGCCCACTGAAGCTTTCTTT. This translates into CASSFVRVAPTEAFF.

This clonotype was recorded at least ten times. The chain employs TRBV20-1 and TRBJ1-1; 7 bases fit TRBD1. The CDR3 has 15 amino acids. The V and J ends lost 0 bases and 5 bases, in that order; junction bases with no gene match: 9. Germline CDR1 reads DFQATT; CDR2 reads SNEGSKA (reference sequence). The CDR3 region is CSARDQGGAQTEAFF. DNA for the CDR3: TGCAGTGCTAGAGATCAAGGGGGCGCACAAACTGAAGCTTTCTTT.

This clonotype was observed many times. The CDR3 DNA reads TGTGCCAGCAGCTCAATCCTTCTAGCGGAAGAGACCCAGTACTTC. Residues: CASSSILLAEETQYF. This chain links TRBV7-9 with TRBJ2-5; TRBD2 agrees at 7 bases. V lost 4 bases, J lost 3 bases, and 8 bases stayed unmatched. The length of the CDR3 is 15 residues. The germline V gene encodes CDR1 SEHNR and CDR2 FQNEAQ (reference sequence).

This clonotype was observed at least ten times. The CDR3 region has the DNA TGCAGCGTTGAAGATACAGATACGCAGTATTTT. Residues: CSVEDTDTQYF. The chain uses TRBV29-1 and TRBJ2-3; D gene uncertain. The CDR3 has 11 residues. Germline V CDR1 and CDR2: SQVTM, ANQGSEA. The V and J ends lost 0 bases and 3 bases respectively, with 1 base between them.

CDR3 in DNA: TGTGCCAGCAGCGTAGAGGGGGACGGATTCAATGAAAAACTGTTTTTT. It codes for CASSVEGDGFNEKLFF. The gene calls are TRBV9 and TRBJ1-4; maybe TRBD1 (6 bases). Trimming left V 0 bases short and J 5 bases short, with 14 bases between. Per germline, CDR1 SGDLS and CDR2 YYNGEE. This CDR3 is built from 16 residues.

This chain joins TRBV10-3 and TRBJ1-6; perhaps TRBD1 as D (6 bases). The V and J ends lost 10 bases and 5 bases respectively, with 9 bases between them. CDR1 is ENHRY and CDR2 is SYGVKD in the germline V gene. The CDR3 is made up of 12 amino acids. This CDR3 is CATQGNNSPLHF. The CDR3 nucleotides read TGTGCCACACAGGGAAATAATTCACCCCTCCACTTT.

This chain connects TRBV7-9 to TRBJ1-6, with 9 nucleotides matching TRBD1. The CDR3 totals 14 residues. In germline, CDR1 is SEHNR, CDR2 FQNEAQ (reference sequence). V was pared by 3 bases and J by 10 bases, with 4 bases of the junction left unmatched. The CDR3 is CASSLGTGYSPLHF. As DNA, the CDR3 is TGTGCCAGCAGCTTGGGGACAGGGTACTCACCCCTCCACTTT.

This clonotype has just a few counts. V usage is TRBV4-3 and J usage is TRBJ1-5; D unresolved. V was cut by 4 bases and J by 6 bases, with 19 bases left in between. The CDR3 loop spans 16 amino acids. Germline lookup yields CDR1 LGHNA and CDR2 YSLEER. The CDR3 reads CASSLRSTSEGQPQHF. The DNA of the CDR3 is TGCGCCAGCAGCCTGCGTTCGACTTCAGAGGGTCAGCCCCAGCATTTT.

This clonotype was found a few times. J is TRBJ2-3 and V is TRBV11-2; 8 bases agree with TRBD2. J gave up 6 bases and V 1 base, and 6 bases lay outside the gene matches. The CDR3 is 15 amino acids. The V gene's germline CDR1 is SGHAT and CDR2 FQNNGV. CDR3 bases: TGTGCCAGCAGCTTAGTGGTCGGGGGGGCTGATACGCAGTATTTT. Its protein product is CASSLVVGGADTQYF.

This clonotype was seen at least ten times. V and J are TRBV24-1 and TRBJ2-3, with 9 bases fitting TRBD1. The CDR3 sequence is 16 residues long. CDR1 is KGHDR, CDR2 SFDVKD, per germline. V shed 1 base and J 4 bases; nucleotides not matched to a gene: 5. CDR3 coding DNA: TGTGCCACCAGTGATTTTGTTCGGACAGGGGCAGATACGCAGTATTTT. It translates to CATSDFVRTGADTQYF.

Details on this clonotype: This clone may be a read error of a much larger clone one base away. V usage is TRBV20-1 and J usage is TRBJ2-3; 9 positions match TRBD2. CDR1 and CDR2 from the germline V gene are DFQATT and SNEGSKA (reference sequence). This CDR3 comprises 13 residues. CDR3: CSAIAGGRDAQYF. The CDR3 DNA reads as TGCAGTGCTATTGCGGGGGGGCGAGATGCGCAGTATTTT.

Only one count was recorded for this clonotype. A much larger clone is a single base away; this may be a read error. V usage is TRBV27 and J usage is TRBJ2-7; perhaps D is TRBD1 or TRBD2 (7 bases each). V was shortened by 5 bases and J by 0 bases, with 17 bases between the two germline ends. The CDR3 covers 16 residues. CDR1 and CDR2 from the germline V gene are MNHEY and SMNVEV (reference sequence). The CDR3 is CASSRGGQTSSYEQYF. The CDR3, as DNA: TGTGCCAGCAGTAGGGGGGGACAGACATCCTCCTACGAGCAGTACTTC.

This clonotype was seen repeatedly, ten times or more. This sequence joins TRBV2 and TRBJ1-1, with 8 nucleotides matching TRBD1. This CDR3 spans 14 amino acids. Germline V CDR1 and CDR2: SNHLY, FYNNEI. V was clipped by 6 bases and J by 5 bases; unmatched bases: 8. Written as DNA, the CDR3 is TGTGCCAGCAGCCCCAGGGGGCTTCTGACTGAAGCTTTCTTT. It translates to CASSPRGLLTEAFF.